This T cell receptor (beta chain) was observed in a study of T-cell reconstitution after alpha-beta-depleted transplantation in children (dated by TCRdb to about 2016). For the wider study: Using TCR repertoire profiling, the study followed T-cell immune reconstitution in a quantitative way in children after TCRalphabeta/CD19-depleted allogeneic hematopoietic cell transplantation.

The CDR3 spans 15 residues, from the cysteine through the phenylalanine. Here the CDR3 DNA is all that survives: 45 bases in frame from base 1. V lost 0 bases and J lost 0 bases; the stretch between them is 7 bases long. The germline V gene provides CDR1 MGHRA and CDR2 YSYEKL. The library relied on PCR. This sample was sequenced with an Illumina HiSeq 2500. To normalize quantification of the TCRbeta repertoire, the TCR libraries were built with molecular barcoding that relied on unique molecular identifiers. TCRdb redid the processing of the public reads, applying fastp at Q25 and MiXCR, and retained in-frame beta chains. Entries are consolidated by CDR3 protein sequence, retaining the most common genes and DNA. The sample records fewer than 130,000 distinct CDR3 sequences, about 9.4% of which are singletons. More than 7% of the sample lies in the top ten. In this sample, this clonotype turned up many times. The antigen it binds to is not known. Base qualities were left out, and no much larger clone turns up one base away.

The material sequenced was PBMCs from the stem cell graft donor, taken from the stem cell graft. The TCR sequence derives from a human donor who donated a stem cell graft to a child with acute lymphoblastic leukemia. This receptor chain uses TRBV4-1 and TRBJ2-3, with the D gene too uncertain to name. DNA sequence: TGCGCCAGCAGCCAAGATCGGGTTAGCACAGATACGCAGTATTTT. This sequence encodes CASSQDRVSTDTQYF.